Shown below are 5 T cell receptor beta chains from a single sample sequenced in a study of blood T cell repertoires in COVID-19. Profiling relied on immunoSEQ multiplex PCR, and the TCRdb table lists in-frame clones only, not all of them. The sample includes 95,000 to 110,000 clones, about four fifths of them seen just once. Material: peripheral blood. The receptors originated from a woman of 80 years or more with active or convalescent COVID-19.

This clone was recorded a few times. V is TRBV19 and J is TRBJ1-2; 10 bases fit TRBD1. The length of the CDR3 is 17 residues. Trimming took 7 bases from V and 2 from J; bases not matched to a gene: 13. Germline loops: CDR1 LNHDA, CDR2 SQIVND (reference sequence). This CDR3 is CASTQPRDRGRNYGYTF. The CDR3 DNA is TGTGCCAGTACCCAGCCCCGGGACAGGGGAAGGAACTATGGCTACACCTTC.

This chain connects TRBV24-1 to TRBJ2-3; maybe TRBD1 (5 bases). Germline assignment: CDR1 KGHDR and CDR2 SFDVKD. V was shortened by 4 bases and J by 2 bases, with 15 bases between the two germline ends. The CDR3 runs to 16 residues. This chain's CDR3 is CATSDSTVIVTDTQYF. CDR3 in DNA: TGTGCCACCAGTGACTCGACAGTAATAGTCACAGATACGCAGTATTTT.

The V and J genes are TRBV9 and TRBJ1-6; possibly TRBD1 for D (5 bases). Germline CDR1 and CDR2: SGDLS and YYNGEE. Trimming pared 4 bases from V and 8 bases from J, leaving 13 bases between. This CDR3 has 14 amino acids. The CDR3 loop reads CASSPGLRDSPLHF. The CDR3 DNA reads as TGTGCCAGCAGCCCGGGACTTAGGGATTCACCCCTCCACTTT.

The CDR3 loop reads CASWRGADRVTYNEQFF. CDR3 in DNA: TGTGCCAGCTGGAGGGGGGCGGACAGGGTAACATACAATGAGCAGTTCTTC. The chain uses TRBV2 and TRBJ2-1; 8 nucleotides align to TRBD1. The germline CDR1 and CDR2 sequences are SNHLY and FYNNEI. V was clipped by 8 bases and J by 4 bases; unmatched bases: 16. The length of the CDR3 is 17 residues.

The V gene is TRBV5-4, the J gene TRBJ1-1; possibly TRBD1 for D (5 bases). Trimming removed 4 bases at V and 4 bases at J, with 17 bases between. Per the germline V gene, CDR1 is SGHNT and CDR2 is YYREEE (reference sequence). There are 15 residues in the CDR3. In DNA form, the CDR3 reads TGTGCCAGCAGCGACATTAATAACGGGGGCACTGAAGCTTTCTTT. Translation: CASSDINNGGTEAFF.